Presented here are 26 T cell receptor beta chains from one specimen sequenced in a study of cytomegalovirus exposure and HLA in healthy donors. The study ran its PCR with 60 Vbeta and 13 Jbeta primers. Data came from immunoSEQ multiplex PCR; TCRdb stores just in-frame clones and leaves some out. The repertoire consists of about 100,000 clones, with roughly 74% occurring once and the leading ten covering less than 15%. Material: PBMCs. The receptors stem from a woman aged 70-85 years in good health and CMV-seropositive.

Points on this clone: Other DNA sequences from this sample encode an identical CDR3 as well. The chain has TRBV20-1 and TRBJ2-7; D is undetermined. CDR1 is DFQATT and CDR2 is SNEGSKA in the germline V gene (reference sequence). CDR3 size: 10 residues. The V and J ends lost 6 bases and 0 bases respectively, with 3 bases between them. This CDR3 reads CSAYSYEQYF. CDR3 nucleotide sequence: TGCAGTGCGTACTCCTACGAGCAGTACTTC.

Turning to this clone: Other nucleotide sequences in the sample specify the same CDR3. V and J are TRBV20-1 and TRBJ1-1; D not resolved. The CDR3 is 11 amino acids. Per germline, CDR1 DFQATT and CDR2 SNEGSKA (reference sequence). The germline V and J ends were trimmed by 3 bases and 4 bases, with 6 bases remaining between them. DNA of the CDR3: TGCAGTGCTAGGGGGAGCACTGAAGCTTTCTTT. Translation: CSARGSTEAFF.

The chain uses TRBV29-1 and TRBJ2-7; 7 bases line up with TRBD1. V shed 7 bases and J 7 bases; nucleotides not matched to a gene: 10. Per the germline V gene, CDR1 is SQVTM and CDR2 is ANQGSEA. CDR3 length: 12 amino acids. DNA of the CDR3: TGCAGCGCCGGTCCAGGGGGAAGGGAGCAGTACTTC. It specifies CSAGPGGREQYF.

This clone was picked up one time. The chain joins TRBV18 to TRBJ2-3; TRBD2 matches 10 bases. After removal of 2 bases from V and 1 base from J, the junction contained 0 bases not matched to a gene. CDR3 size: 15 residues. Germline V lookup: CDR1 KGHSH, CDR2 LQKENI. Here the CDR3 DNA reads TGTGCCAGCTCACCAGGGACTAGCGGCACAGATACGCAGTATTTT. Its protein product is CASSPGTSGTDTQYF. The full variable domain, completed using reference TRBV18 and TRBJ2-3, is NAGVMQNPRHLVRRRGQEARLRCSPMKGHSHVYWYRQLPEEGLKFMVYLQKENIIDESGMPKERFSAEFPKEGPSILRIQQVVRGDSAAYFCASSPGTSGTDTQYFGPGTRLTVL.

The chain has TRBV5-1 and TRBJ2-1, with D maybe TRBD1 (6 bases). CDR1 SGHRS and CDR2 YFSETQ come from the germline V gene. The CDR3 is 17 amino acids. V gave up 0 bases and J gave up 0 bases, with 13 bases separating them. CDR3 DNA: TGCGCCAGCAGCTTGGCAGGGACACCCAACTCCTACAATGAGCAGTTCTTC. Its translation: CASSLAGTPNSYNEQFF.

This chain connects TRBV21-1 to TRBJ2-6; TRBD1 is the table's D call, not checked against the DNA. TRBV21-1 is marked as a pseudogene. The CDR3 sequence is 19 residues long. DNA for the CDR3: TGTGCCAGCAGCAAAGTCCCGATTACGATAAGGGACAGGGCCAACGTCCTGACTTTC. It yields the protein CASSKVPITIRDRANVLTF.

The chain combines TRBV5-1 with TRBJ2-3; 8 nucleotides match TRBD2. V lost 3 bases to trimming and J lost 2 bases; unmatched junction nucleotides: 11. The CDR3 consists of 17 residues. The germline CDR1 and CDR2 sequences are SGHRS and YFSETQ. The CDR3: CASSSRALAGFTDTQYF. DNA for the CDR3: TGCGCCAGCAGCTCCCGGGCGCTAGCGGGTTTCACAGATACGCAGTATTTT.

CDR3 DNA sequence: TGTGCCAGCAGCAAGGGACAGGGCCAGAATGAGCAGTTCTTC. Its protein product is CASSKGQGQNEQFF. The J gene is TRBJ2-1, the V gene TRBV28; TRBD1 aligns across 9 bases. Trimming removed 6 bases from V and 7 bases from J; junction bases left unmatched: 7. The CDR3 is 14 amino acids. Germline V gene lookup returns CDR1 MDHEN and CDR2 SYDVKM.

This clone was found a few times. Compared with germline, one end of the junction differs, possibly owing to a read error. The chain has TRBV7-9 and TRBJ2-4, with TRBD2 matching 12 bases. The CDR3 length is 18 residues. Germline loops: CDR1 SEHNR, CDR2 FQNEAQ (reference sequence). In DNA, the CDR3 is TGTTCCAGCAGCTGGTGGACTAGCGGGACTTCGAACGGAAACATTCAGTACTTC. Translating gives CSSSWWTSGTSNGNIQYF. The variable domain in full, with the rest retrieved from reference TRBV7-9 and TRBJ2-4, is DTGVSQNPRHKITKRGQNVTFRCDPISEHNRLYWYRQTLGQGPEFLTYFQNEAQLEKSRLLSDRFSAERPKGSFSTLEIQRTEQGDSAMYLCSSSWWTSGTSNGNIQYFGAGTRLSVL.

For this clone: At one of its ends the junction is not consistent with the germline gene, which may arise from a read error. The chain is built from TRBV4-3 and TRBJ1-5; 8 bases are a match to TRBD1. Looked up from germline, CDR1 is LGHNA and CDR2 is YSLEER. CDR3 length: 17 residues. CDR3 residues: CASSQDRENRGMQPRHF. In DNA form, the CDR3 reads TGCGCCAGCAGCCAAGATAGGGAGAACAGGGGGATGCAGCCCCGGCATTTT.

V gene TRBV18 combines with J gene TRBJ1-1; D perhaps matches TRBD1 (5 bases). Between the trimmed V and J ends, which lost 4 bases and 13 bases, there was a span of 16 bases. Germline loops: CDR1 KGHSH, CDR2 LQKENI. This CDR3 spans 12 amino acids. CDR3 sequence (DNA): TGTGCCAGCTCACAAGACAGAGGTTATGATTTCTTT. This gives the protein CASSQDRGYDFF.

V and J are TRBV7-8 and TRBJ2-7; TRBD1 matches at 9 bases. Germline lookup yields CDR1 SGHVS and CDR2 FQNEAQ. The CDR3 extends over 16 amino acids. V gave up 0 bases and J gave up 2 bases; unmatched junction bases: 5. CDR3 region: CASSLAGTGRPYEQYF. CDR3 DNA sequence: TGTGCCAGCAGCTTAGCCGGGACAGGGCGACCCTACGAGCAGTACTTC.

Worth noting for this clone: Different DNA sequences within this sample yield the same CDR3. The chain couples TRBV19 to TRBJ1-6; TRBD1 agrees at 7 bases. CDR1 and CDR2 from the germline V gene are LNHDA and SQIVND (reference sequence). With 6 bases clipped from V and 8 bases from J, the junction kept 1 base outside the gene matches. This CDR3 has 12 amino acids. CDR3 in amino acids: CASRTGDSPLHF. Here the CDR3 DNA reads TGTGCCAGTAGAACAGGGGATTCACCCCTCCACTTT.

Here the CDR3 reads CASSTQGANTEAFF. CDR3 in DNA: TGCGCCAGCAGCACACAGGGGGCGAACACTGAAGCTTTCTTT. This chain links TRBV5-1 with TRBJ1-1, with 9 bases lining up with TRBD1. Trimming cost V 4 bases and J 1 base; bases outside gene matches: 2. The germline CDR1 and CDR2 sequences are SGHRS and YFSETQ. The CDR3 is made up of 14 amino acids.

This clone was counted a few times. The rearrangement joins TRBV2 to TRBJ2-5; D is possibly TRBD2 (6 bases). V was trimmed by 4 bases and J by 5 bases, leaving 20 bases between them. Germline loops: CDR1 SNHLY, CDR2 FYNNEI. CDR3 length equals 16 residues. The CDR3: CASSGLRVGGRETQYF. In DNA form, the CDR3 reads TGTGCCAGCAGTGGTCTCAGGGTGGGAGGTCGGGAGACCCAGTACTTC.

The count of this clone is one. CDR3 DNA sequence: TGTGCCGCGGGGATGGAGGGTCGTAGCGAGCAGTACTTC. It specifies CAAGMEGRSEQYF. The gene calls are TRBV9 and TRBJ2-5, with a tentative D call TRBD2 (6 bases). The J call may be in error: the DNA end matches TRBJ2-7 better. CDR1 and CDR2 (germline): SGDLS, YYNGEE. This CDR3 spans 13 amino acids.

This clone has only one observation. The chain recombines TRBV7-9 with TRBJ2-7; D may be TRBD2 (6 bases). The CDR3 has 16 amino acids. Germline assignment: CDR1 SEHNR and CDR2 FQNEAQ (reference sequence). V was trimmed by 5 bases and J by 0 bases, leaving 17 bases between them. The CDR3 DNA reads TGTGCCAGCAGCACATTAGCTGCGGGAACCTCCTACGAGCAGTACTTC. Its protein product is CASSTLAAGTSYEQYF.

The CDR3 DNA is TGTGCCAGTACCCCTCTCCCCGACAGGAACTATGGCTACACCTTC. Translation: CASTPLPDRNYGYTF. The rearrangement links TRBV19 to TRBJ1-2; tentative D call: TRBD1 (6 bases). In germline, CDR1 is LNHDA, CDR2 SQIVND (reference sequence). The CDR3 contains 15 residues. V lost 7 bases and J lost 2, with 17 bases in between.

The rearrangement links TRBV5-4 to TRBJ2-3; 10 bases map to TRBD2. Germline V gives CDR1 SGHNT, CDR2 YYREEE (reference sequence). Trimming took 3 bases from V and 6 from J; bases not matched to a gene: 19. CDR3 size: 19 residues. The CDR3 spells CASSSGPWASGGSPDTQYF. CDR3 DNA sequence: TGTGCCAGCAGCTCGGGGCCATGGGCTAGCGGGGGCTCACCGGATACGCAGTATTTT.

The rearrangement uses TRBV5-1 and TRBJ2-1, with 11 bases fitting TRBD1. J was trimmed by 7 bases and V by 5 bases; bases with no gene match: 8. Germline CDR1 and CDR2: SGHRS and YFSETQ. The CDR3 has 15 amino acids. The CDR3 loop is CASRRTGGALNEQFF. The CDR3 DNA follows: TGCGCCAGCAGGCGGACAGGGGGCGCGTTAAATGAGCAGTTCTTC.

The genes are TRBV5-1 and TRBJ2-7, with TRBD2 matching 12 bases. Trimming at V came to 4 bases and at J to 4 bases, leaving 6 bases not matched to a gene. From germline, CDR1 is SGHRS and CDR2 YFSETQ. The CDR3 has 15 residues. This CDR3 reads CASSASGRAAYEQYF. CDR3 in DNA: TGCGCCAGCAGCGCTAGCGGGAGGGCCGCGTACGAGCAGTACTTC.

J is TRBJ2-7 and V is TRBV2, with 9 bases that match TRBD2. This CDR3 has 14 residues. Germline CDR1 reads SNHLY; CDR2 reads FYNNEI. Unmatched junction bases numbered 4, after V lost 7 bases and J lost 0 bases. The CDR3 protein is CASIASGNSYEQYF. The CDR3 coding sequence is TGTGCCAGCATAGCTAGCGGGAACTCCTACGAGCAGTACTTC. Full variable domain (rest looked up from reference TRBV2 and TRBJ2-7): EPEVTQTPSHQVTQMGQEVILRCVPISNHLYFYWYRQILGQKVEFLVSFYNNEISEKSEIFDDQFSVERPDGSNFTLKIRSTKLEDSAMYFCASIASGNSYEQYFGPGTRLTVT.

The chain recombines TRBV19 with TRBJ1-5; possible D gene TRBD1, 6 bases. The CDR3 has 16 amino acids. Germline V gives CDR1 LNHDA, CDR2 SQIVND (reference sequence). V gave up 3 bases and J gave up 0 bases, with 12 bases separating them. Written as DNA, the CDR3 is TGTGCCAGTAGTATGGGGGGGGGCGTTAGCAATCAGCCCCAGCATTTT. This gives the protein CASSMGGGVSNQPQHF.

Worth noting for this clone: Its ends do not fully match the called genes, so a read error is possible. The V gene is TRBV7-7, the J gene TRBJ2-5; D gene uncertain. The CDR3 covers 14 residues. Per the germline V gene, CDR1 is SSHAT and CDR2 is FNYEAQ (reference sequence). Here the CDR3 reads CASSLFGASETQYF. In nucleotides, the CDR3 is TGTGCTAGCAGCTTATTTGGAGCTTCAGAGACCCAGTACTTC.

This clone is a singleton in its sample. Relative to the germline gene, one junction end is altered; a read error may explain this. The V call is TRBV5-1, the J call TRBJ2-6, with 9 bases fitting TRBD1. CDR1 SGHRS and CDR2 YFSETQ come from the germline V gene. This CDR3 region has 18 residues. The CDR3 DNA reads TGCGCCAGCAGCTTGGGGACAGGGGCGGTCTCTGGGGCCAACGGCCTGACTTTC. Translated: CASSLGTGAVSGANGLTF.

This clone was counted a few times. The chain recombines TRBV5-4 with TRBJ1-3, with 7 bases that match TRBD1. Germline CDR1 SGHNT, CDR2 YYREEE (reference sequence). With 4 bases clipped from V and 3 bases from J, the junction kept 4 bases outside the gene matches. CDR3 length: 14 residues. In nucleotides, the CDR3 is TGTGCCAGCAGCCAACAGGGGAGTGGAAACACCATATATTTT. Amino acid sequence: CASSQQGSGNTIYF.